Presented here are 10 T cell receptor beta chains from one specimen sequenced in a study of CD8+ T cells in alopecia areata (dated by TCRdb to between 2017 and 2018). The library was obtained by the immunoSEQ multiplex PCR assay. RNA was extracted from all samples and reverse transcribed into cDNA, which served as template for TCR sequencing. Here the immuneACCESS table is served through TCRdb, limited to in-frame sequences with V and J called. Missing clones are a known gap in these copies; in checked studies unresolved V genes cover under half, and the rest lacks a known reason. For this sample there are about 140,000 clones; around 54% appear just once. Clones ranked in the top ten supply 4% to 5.5% of the sample. The sequenced sample was CD4+ T cells sorted from blood. The receptors derive from a human donor in good health.

The chain recombines TRBV7-9 with TRBJ1-1; D not certain. The CDR3 has 15 residues. The V gene's germline CDR1 is SEHNR and CDR2 FQNEAQ (reference sequence). With 0 bases removed from V and 5 bases from J, the gap between germline ends came to 13 bases. The CDR3 spells CASSLARTELTEAFF. For the CDR3, the DNA is TGTGCCAGCAGCTTAGCGCGAACGGAATTAACTGAAGCTTTCTTT.

This chain links TRBV15 with TRBJ2-1; 12 positions match TRBD2. The CDR3 contains 16 residues. The germline V gene encodes CDR1 LNHNV and CDR2 YYDKDF (reference sequence). J gave up 4 bases and V 7 bases, and 8 bases lay outside the gene matches. The CDR3 loop is CATTSGTSGFYNEQFF. The CDR3 DNA follows: TGTGCCACCACATCCGGGACTAGCGGGTTTTACAATGAGCAGTTCTTC.

As DNA, the CDR3 is TGCAGCGTTGAAATGGGGGGGAGAGGAAACATTCAGTACTTC. Its translation: CSVEMGGRGNIQYF. This sequence joins TRBV29-1 and TRBJ2-4, with 7 bases fitting TRBD2. This CDR3 has 14 amino acids. Germline V gene sequence: CDR1 SQVTM, CDR2 ANQGSEA. V shed 2 bases and J 6 bases; nucleotides not matched to a gene: 7.

The chain combines TRBV2 with TRBJ2-5, with 9 positions matching TRBD1. CDR1 is SNHLY and CDR2 is FYNNEI in the germline V gene. There are 15 residues in the CDR3. J gave up 3 bases and V 4 bases, and 6 bases lay outside the gene matches. The CDR3 DNA is TGTGCCAGCAGTGCGGGGACAGGGAGAGAAGAGACCCAGTACTTC. Its protein product is CASSAGTGREETQYF.

This clone came up a few times. The chain combines TRBV5-1 with TRBJ2-1; D is possibly TRBD1 or TRBD2 (6 bases each). V was shortened by 2 bases and J by 9 bases, with 15 bases between the two germline ends. The CDR3 extends over 14 amino acids. In germline, CDR1 is SGHRS, CDR2 YFSETQ. The CDR3 DNA is TGCGCCAGCAGCTTACAGGGAGGTGATACTGAGCAGTTCTTC. Protein: CASSLQGGDTEQFF.

This chain links TRBV30 with TRBJ2-7; the D gene is possibly TRBD2 (5 bases). The germline gives CDR1 GTSNPN, CDR2 SVGIG (reference sequence). Trimming removed 0 bases from V and 5 bases from J, with 20 bases in between. The CDR3 has 16 amino acids. The CDR3 protein is CAWSVLGWEHDDEQYF. The DNA of the CDR3 is TGTGCCTGGAGTGTACTCGGATGGGAGCACGACGACGAGCAGTACTTC.

This clone is medium-sized in the sample. The V and J genes are TRBV29-1 and TRBJ2-3, with D perhaps matching TRBD1 (6 bases). This CDR3 is 14 amino acids long. V lost 6 bases, J lost 3 bases, and 16 bases lay in between. The germline gives CDR1 SQVTM, CDR2 ANQGSEA. The CDR3 DNA follows: TGCAGCGTCCAACGGACAGTTATAACAGATACGCAGTATTTT. It translates to CSVQRTVITDTQYF.

This clone was picked up a small number of times. This chain connects TRBV19 to TRBJ2-1; 8 positions agree with TRBD2. This CDR3 is 11 amino acids long. V gave up 11 bases and J gave up 6 bases; unmatched junction bases: 3. CDR1 LNHDA and CDR2 SQIVND come from the germline V gene (reference sequence). The CDR3, as DNA: TGTGCCGGGCTAGCGGGCAATGAGCAGTTCTTC. This encodes CAGLAGNEQFF.

This clone was counted only a few times. This chain uses TRBV7-2 with TRBJ2-3; possibly TRBD1 for D (6 bases). The CDR3 loop spans 13 amino acids. V was cut by 5 bases and J by 4 bases, with 10 bases left in between. From germline, CDR1 is SGHTA and CDR2 FQGNSA. The DNA for the CDR3 is TGTGCCAGCAGCCTACAGGGCGCAGATACGCAGTATTTT. Translation gives CASSLQGADTQYF.

The chain is built from TRBV25-1 and TRBJ2-3, with TRBD1 as a possible D gene (6 bases). The ends were cut back, 5 bases at V and 0 bases at J, with 12 bases in the middle. Germline assignment: CDR1 MGHDK and CDR2 SYGVNS. This CDR3 has 15 amino acids. CDR3 DNA sequence: TGTGCCAGCAGTCCCGCGCAGGGGAGCACAGATACGCAGTATTTT. It is translated as CASSPAQGSTDTQYF.